This TCR beta chain was documented in a study of T cell responses to AZD1222 COVID-19 vaccine. Regarding the study as a whole: Elevations in Spike-specific TCR breadth and depth followed administration of two AZD1222 doses.

Notes on this clone: Its antigen is as yet unknown.

Profiling relied on immunoSEQ multiplex PCR, and the TCRdb table lists in-frame clones only, not all of them. The sample holds tens of thousands of clones, roughly 80% seen once. The clonotype originates from an adult in good health. Source: peripheral blood, taken on day 0 of AZD1222 vaccination.

CDR3 sequence: CASSLSTALHTDTQYF. CDR3 nucleotide sequence: TGTGCCAGCAGCTTATCCACAGCTCTACACACAGATACGCAGTATTTT. J is TRBJ2-3 and V is TRBV7-9; no definite D call. Trimming pared 2 bases from V and 2 bases from J, leaving 14 bases between. In germline, CDR1 is SEHNR, CDR2 FQNEAQ (reference sequence). CDR3 size: 16 residues.